One and the same sample provided the 19 T cell receptor beta chains below, sequenced in a study of control samples from healthy donors and cancer patients. TCRdb keeps only in-frame clones here, not all; method: immunoSEQ multiplex PCR. The sample lists roughly 76,000 clones; roughly 92% were seen once. The sample consisted of blood. All receptors come from a middle-aged woman in good health.

This rearrangement joins TRBV30 to TRBJ2-3; unclear D gene. V gave up 4 bases and J gave up 2 bases, with 10 bases separating them. This CDR3 spans 13 amino acids. CDR1 is GTSNPN, CDR2 SVGIG, per germline (reference sequence). DNA for the CDR3: TGTGCCTGGATTTCCCGGGCCACAGATACGCAGTATTTT. As protein: CAWISRATDTQYF.

This rearrangement joins TRBV10-3 to TRBJ2-5; 7 nucleotides agree with TRBD1. V dropped 6 bases and J dropped 2; count of bases not matched to a gene: 3. Germline loops: CDR1 ENHRY, CDR2 SYGVKD. The CDR3 sequence is 13 residues long. The CDR3 reads CAIRQGDQETQYF. CDR3 nucleotides: TGTGCCATCAGGCAGGGGGATCAAGAGACCCAGTACTTC.

The gene calls are TRBV2 and TRBJ2-1; D uncertain. CDR1 and CDR2 (germline): SNHLY, FYNNEI. V was clipped by 4 bases and J by 0 bases, with 7 bases between them. The CDR3 runs to 14 residues. The CDR3 region is CASSAMSSYNEQFF. DNA of the CDR3: TGTGCCAGCAGTGCCATGAGCTCCTACAATGAGCAGTTCTTC. Full variable domain (outside the CDR3, taken from reference TRBV2 and TRBJ2-1): EPEVTQTPSHQVTQMGQEVILRCVPISNHLYFYWYRQILGQKVEFLVSFYNNEISEKSEIFDDQFSVERPDGSNFTLKIRSTKLEDSAMYFCASSAMSSYNEQFFGPGTRLTVL.

J is TRBJ2-1 and V is TRBV24-1, with D possibly being TRBD1 (5 bases). V was trimmed by 3 bases and J by 3 bases, leaving 5 bases between them. The length of the CDR3 is 13 residues. Germline V gives CDR1 KGHDR, CDR2 SFDVKD. In nucleotides, the CDR3 is TGTGCCACCAGTGATGACAGCTACAATGAGCAGTTCTTC. Its protein product is CATSDDSYNEQFF.

The V and J genes are TRBV19 and TRBJ1-5; no firm D call. Germline CDR1 and CDR2: LNHDA and SQIVND (reference sequence). The CDR3 spans 14 residues. Trimming took off 5 bases at V and 4 bases at J, with 12 bases between the two ends. The DNA for the CDR3 is TGTGCCAGTAGTCCGGCAGGAAATAATCAGCCCCAGCATTTT. Its translation: CASSPAGNNQPQHF.

The chain links TRBV30 to TRBJ1-2, with 11 bases aligning to TRBD1. With 4 bases clipped from V and 6 bases from J, the junction kept 7 bases outside the gene matches. Germline CDR1 reads GTSNPN; CDR2 reads SVGIG (reference sequence). The CDR3 loop spans 14 amino acids. This chain's CDR3 is CAWTEGQGAHGYTF. The CDR3 nucleotides read TGTGCCTGGACTGAAGGACAGGGGGCGCATGGCTACACCTTC. Complete variable domain (other parts from reference TRBV30 and TRBJ1-2): SQTIHQWPATLVQPVGSPLSLECTVEGTSNPNLYWYRQAAGRGLQLLFYSVGIGQISSEVPQNLSASRPQDRQFILSSKKLLLSDSGFYLCAWTEGQGAHGYTFGSGTRLTVV.

The chain couples TRBV7-9 to TRBJ2-1, with D possibly being TRBD1 (6 bases). Trimming removed 5 bases at V and 0 bases at J, with 17 bases between. The CDR3 consists of 17 residues. CDR1 and CDR2 (germline): SEHNR, FQNEAQ (reference sequence). Here the CDR3 DNA reads TGTGCCAGCAGCGTTAACAGGGACCCTTCCTCCTACAATGAGCAGTTCTTC. Protein: CASSVNRDPSSYNEQFF.

The chain carries TRBV7-9 and TRBJ1-1; D uncertain. CDR1 and CDR2 from the germline V gene are SEHNR and FQNEAQ (reference sequence). Deletions cut 5 bases from V and 3 bases from J, with 10 bases between. The CDR3 runs to 13 residues. The DNA for the CDR3 is TGTGCCAGCAGCAAGTCCTGGGACACTGAAGCTTTCTTT. This encodes CASSKSWDTEAFF.

The V and J genes are TRBV6-5 and TRBJ1-2; D is ambiguous. V lost 0 bases and J 4 bases, leaving 9 bases between the germline ends. The CDR3 is 14 residues long. The germline V gene encodes CDR1 MNHEY and CDR2 SVGAGI. The CDR3 coding sequence is TGTGCCAGCAGTTACTCATCGGTGGTCTATGGCTACACCTTC. This gives the protein CASSYSSVVYGYTF.

This clone was seen a single time. This rearrangement joins TRBV2 to TRBJ2-1, with 10 bases fitting TRBD2. Trimming took 7 bases from V and 2 from J; bases not matched to a gene: 5. Germline lookup yields CDR1 SNHLY and CDR2 FYNNEI. The CDR3 sequence is 15 residues long. CDR3 DNA: TGTGCCAGCACAGGAAGCGGGAGGGCCTACAATGAGCAGTTCTTC. Translated: CASTGSGRAYNEQFF. Together with reference TRBV2 and TRBJ2-1, the CDR3 gives the full variable domain: EPEVTQTPSHQVTQMGQEVILRCVPISNHLYFYWYRQILGQKVEFLVSFYNNEISEKSEIFDDQFSVERPDGSNFTLKIRSTKLEDSAMYFCASTGSGRAYNEQFFGPGTRLTVL.

This clone has only one observation. The V and J genes are TRBV7-9 and TRBJ1-2, with 8 bases identical to TRBD1. Germline V gene lookup returns CDR1 SEHNR and CDR2 FQNEAQ (reference sequence). J lost 4 bases, V lost 4 bases, and 8 bases had no gene match. This CDR3 has 15 residues. The CDR3 here is CASSSNRGTGYGYTF. CDR3 DNA: TGTGCCAGCAGCTCCAACAGGGGGACGGGCTATGGCTACACCTTC.

This chain joins TRBV7-2 and TRBJ2-7; 11 nucleotides agree with TRBD1. The CDR3 loop spans 17 amino acids. Trimming at V came to 1 base and at J to 7 bases, leaving 12 bases not matched to a gene. In germline, CDR1 is SGHTA, CDR2 FQGNSA. CDR3 region: CASSLGPLRTGGGEQYF. The CDR3, as DNA: TGTGCCAGCAGCTTAGGGCCCCTCAGGACAGGGGGCGGTGAGCAGTACTTC.

Only one count was recorded for this clone. The chain is built from TRBV4-2 and TRBJ2-7, with D perhaps matching TRBD1 (6 bases). The CDR3 totals 15 residues. The germline gives CDR1 LGHNA, CDR2 YNFKEQ. V dropped 1 base and J dropped 2 bases, with 12 bases sitting between them. The CDR3: CASSQVVGQTYEQYF. Written as DNA, the CDR3 is TGTGCCAGCAGCCAAGTTGTAGGACAGACCTACGAGCAGTACTTC.

The J gene is TRBJ1-2, the V gene TRBV4-2, with a possible D match to TRBD1 (6 bases). Germline values: CDR1 LGHNA, CDR2 YNFKEQ. The CDR3 has 13 residues. V dropped 3 bases and J dropped 6 bases, with 11 bases sitting between them. CDR3 sequence reads: CASSHSTGNGYTF. In nucleotides, the CDR3 is TGTGCCAGCAGCCATTCAACAGGGAATGGCTACACCTTC.

The CDR3 DNA follows: TGTGCCAGCAGCTTAGCCACGGGGGTCCAGCCCCAGCATTTT. Encoded protein: CASSLATGVQPQHF. The chain links TRBV11-2 to TRBJ1-5, with D perhaps TRBD1 (5 bases). Germline V CDR1 and CDR2: SGHAT, FQNNGV. The CDR3 runs 14 residues. V shed 1 base and J shed 7 bases, with 11 bases lying between them.

The chain recombines TRBV30 with TRBJ2-7, with 9 bases aligning to TRBD2. The ends lost 0 bases at V and 1 base at J; junction bases unmatched: 7. The CDR3 consists of 16 residues. Germline loops: CDR1 GTSNPN, CDR2 SVGIG (reference sequence). CDR3 DNA sequence: TGTGCCTGGAGTGTACCCGGGACTAGCCTATCCTACGAGCAGTACTTC. Translated, it gives CAWSVPGTSLSYEQYF.

CDR3 nucleotides: TGTGCCAGCAGCCAAGTTCCGGGCGCTAACTATGGCTACACCTTC. It is translated as CASSQVPGANYGYTF. J is TRBJ1-2 and V is TRBV3-1 (or the pseudogene TRBV3-2); the D is unclear. Trimming pared 1 base from V and 0 bases from J, leaving 9 bases between. Germline lookup yields CDR1 LGHDT and CDR2 YNNKEL (reference sequence). CDR3 length: 15 residues.

This chain connects TRBV10-3 to TRBJ2-1, with D tentatively TRBD2 (7 bases). This CDR3 spans 14 amino acids. Germline lookup yields CDR1 ENHRY and CDR2 SYGVKD. The V gene lost 0 bases and the J gene lost 14 bases, with 17 bases spanning the gap. The CDR3 reads CAISESTGGGGEFF. Written as DNA, the CDR3 is TGTGCCATCAGTGAGTCAACCGGAGGGGGGGGAGAGTTCTTC.

The gene calls are TRBV27 and TRBJ1-1; D is uncertain. The V end lost 3 bases, the J end lost 1 base, and 6 bases lay between the germline ends. The CDR3 runs 13 residues. Germline CDR1 reads MNHEY; CDR2 reads SMNVEV (reference sequence). Here the CDR3 reads CASSFTQNTEAFF. CDR3 coding DNA: TGTGCCAGCAGTTTTACGCAGAACACTGAAGCTTTCTTT.